This paragraph covers one TCR beta chain sequence. Original methodology: Scientists estimated how many nucleated cells there were by amplifying reference gene primers. Measured with immunoSEQ multiplex PCR; TCRdb has only the in-frame clones, and not every one. The DNA gave D and trimming, while V, J and clone size come from that table. The repertoire consists of 250,000 to 300,000 clones, with 91% occurring once and the leading ten covering around 2.2%. Seattle patients were enrolled during active infection and followed longitudinally. Germline V gene sequence: CDR1 SEHNR, CDR2 FQNEAQ (reference sequence). CDR3 size: 16 residues. V gave up 6 bases and J gave up 7 bases, with 22 bases separating them. These data are taken from a study of blood T cell repertoires in COVID-19. About the research overall: Samples of COVID-19 (acute and convalescent) were obtained from the United States, Italy and Spain.

Material for sequencing was peripheral blood. The clonotype comes from a woman aged 25 to 39 with COVID-19, enrolled during active disease. The rearrangement uses TRBV7-9 and TRBJ1-5; D is uncertain. In nucleotides, the CDR3 is TGTGCCAGCAGTTCTAGTGCCGGGAACGGTCGGCAGCCCCAGCATTTT. Amino acids: CASSSSAGNGRQPQHF.